One sample yielded the 8 T cell receptor beta chains listed below, sequenced in a study of T cell changes during pregnancy in multiple sclerosis. Produced via immunoSEQ multiplex PCR; TCRdb's table is partial and in-frame only. The repertoire holds tens of thousands of clones, with 80% to 95% as singletons. This material consisted of peripheral blood, taken in the first trimester of pregnancy. Receptors originate from a female donor with multiple sclerosis, enrolled in a pregnancy study.

This clone has just one count. The chain has TRBV19 and TRBJ2-7, with D perhaps matching TRBD2 (6 bases). The germline V and J ends were trimmed by 3 bases and 4 bases, with 13 bases remaining between them. The CDR3 length is 14 residues. CDR1 and CDR2 (germline): LNHDA, SQIVND (reference sequence). The CDR3 sequence is CASSIPGGWYEQYF. As DNA, the CDR3 is TGTGCCAGTAGTATCCCCGGGGGATGGTACGAGCAGTACTTC.

This rearrangement joins TRBV6-5 to TRBJ2-5; TRBD2 is a possible D gene (7 bases). This CDR3 has 16 amino acids. V was pared by 4 bases and J by 7 bases, with 22 bases between. In germline, CDR1 is MNHEY, CDR2 SVGAGI. Written as DNA, the CDR3 is TGTGCCAGCAGTTCTGCGGGGAGCGGGGACATACGGACCCAGTACTTC. This codes for CASSSAGSGDIRTQYF.

This sequence joins TRBV10-3 and TRBJ2-5; 14 positions match TRBD2. Per germline, CDR1 ENHRY and CDR2 SYGVKD. The CDR3 totals 15 residues. The V segment lost 10 bases and the J segment 5 bases; nucleotides outside the gene matches: 9. This CDR3 is CATGTSGGFGETQYF. The CDR3 nucleotides read TGTGCCACCGGGACTAGCGGGGGTTTTGGGGAGACCCAGTACTTC.

The chain links TRBV18 to TRBJ2-3; TRBD1 matches at 7 bases. Germline CDR1 is KGHSH and CDR2 is LQKENI. Trimming took 4 bases from V and 5 from J; bases not matched to a gene: 9. This CDR3 comprises 15 residues. CDR3: CASSRGRGGGDTQYF. DNA for the CDR3: TGTGCCAGCTCACGTGGTAGAGGGGGCGGAGATACGCAGTATTTT.

The chain employs TRBV11-1 and TRBJ1-2; 7 bases are shared with TRBD1. Germline assignment: CDR1 SGHAT and CDR2 FQDESV (reference sequence). Trimming cost V 4 bases and J 5 bases; bases outside gene matches: 1. The CDR3 is made up of 12 amino acids. Here the CDR3 DNA reads TGTGCCAGCAGCTCCAGGGGGTATGGCTACACCTTC. This encodes CASSSRGYGYTF.

This clone was found once. The genes are TRBV27 and TRBJ2-7; maybe TRBD1 (6 bases). V lost 9 bases to trimming and J lost 0 bases, with 18 bases between them. CDR1 is MNHEY and CDR2 is SMNVEV in the germline V gene (reference sequence). This CDR3 region has 15 residues. CDR3 loop: CASWALGDNSYEQYF. The CDR3 DNA reads as TGTGCCAGTTGGGCCTTGGGGGACAACTCCTACGAGCAGTACTTC.

The chain employs TRBV10-3 and TRBJ2-7; D remains unclear. The CDR3 is made up of 11 amino acids. Deletions cut 0 bases from V and 8 bases from J, with 5 bases between. Germline CDR1 is ENHRY and CDR2 is SYGVKD. DNA for the CDR3: TGTGCCATCAGTGAGTCTGACAAGCAGTACTTC. Translated: CAISESDKQYF.

This sequence joins TRBV11-3 and TRBJ2-3; 13 nucleotides align to TRBD2. Germline lookup yields CDR1 SGHNT and CDR2 YENEEA. Unmatched junction bases numbered 7, after V lost 5 bases and J lost 2 bases. This CDR3 has 17 residues. DNA of the CDR3: TGTGCCAGCAGCCCCGGACTAGCGGGGGAAAACACAGATACGCAGTATTTT. It translates to CASSPGLAGENTDTQYF.